These T cell receptor beta chains were read from a single sample in a study of blood T cell repertoires in COVID-19. Assay: immunoSEQ multiplex PCR; the TCRdb copy retains only in-frame clones and omits some. The repertoire holds roughly 80,000 clones, with roughly 86% as singletons. The specimen was peripheral blood. Receptor source: a woman aged 55-70 years with acute or convalescent COVID-19. Both conserved end residues are part of each CDR3. Fields, in order: J gene, D gene, V gene, clone size, CDR3 DNA, CDR3 protein. The D gene is left open where the match is weak. Only some rows state a clone size, as once, few, many or a class for expanded clones.

TRBJ2-1 | TRBD2 | TRBV4-3 | - | TGCGCCAGCAGCCAAGATCGAGGGCTAGCGGGGGGCTCCGAGCAGTTCTTC | CASSQDRGLAGGSEQFF
TRBJ1-2 | TRBD1 | TRBV10-3 | - | TGTGCCATCAGTGGCTCGGAGACAGGGGGTTACTATGGCTACACCTTC | CAISGSETGGYYGYTF
TRBJ1-5 | - | TRBV2 | - | TGTGCCAGCAGTGTAGGGGGTGGCAGCAATCAGCCCCAGCATTTT | CASSVGGGSNQPQHF
TRBJ2-1 | TRBD2 | TRBV9 | - | TGTGCCAGCAGCCAGGGACTAGCGGACAATGAGCAGTTCTTC | CASSQGLADNEQFF
TRBJ1-2 | - | TRBV7-9 | - | TGTGCCAGCATCCTAGGGGCATTTTCTAACTATGGCTACACCTTC | CASILGAFSNYGYTF
TRBJ2-7 | TRBD1 | TRBV28 | - | TGTGCCAGCAGTTTCTTCACAGGGGGATACGAGCAGTACTTC | CASSFFTGGYEQYF
TRBJ2-7 | TRBD1 | TRBV25-1 | - | TGTGCCAGCAGTGAATTGAAGACAGGGACGGGGTCCTACGAGCAGTACTTC | CASSELKTGTGSYEQYF
TRBJ2-1 | - | TRBV7-3 | - | TGTGCCAGCAGCTTAATGAGTTCCCGCAATGAGCAGTTCTTC | CASSLMSSRNEQFF
TRBJ2-4 | TRBD1 | TRBV28 | - | TGTGCCAGCAAAACAGGGGATTCGATTCAGTACTTC | CASKTGDSIQYF
TRBJ2-3 | TRBD1 | TRBV11-2 | - | TGTGCCAGCAGCCACCGACAGGGGATTTTAGATACGCAGTATTTT | CASSHRQGILDTQYF
TRBJ1-2 | TRBD1 | TRBV28 | once | TGTGCCAGCAGTAACGGACAGGGGAACTATGGCTACACCTTC | CASSNGQGNYGYTF
TRBJ2-7 | - | TRBV5-5 | once | TGTGCCAGCAGTCCAGGGAATTCCTACGAGCAGTACTTC | CASSPGNSYEQYF
TRBJ2-7 | - | TRBV24-1 | - | TGTGCCGCCAGTGATTCCTTCGAGCAGTACTTC | CAASDSFEQYF
TRBJ2-5 | - | TRBV5-1 | - | TGCGCCAGCAGCTGGGGAGACGAGACCCAGTACTTC | CASSWGDETQYF
TRBJ1-4 | TRBD1 | TRBV2 | - | TGTGCCAGCAGTGCGGGACAGTTGGGAACTAATGAAAAACTGTTTTTT | CASSAGQLGTNEKLFF
TRBJ2-3 | - | TRBV7-2 | - | TGTGCCAGCAGCTTAGGCAGTACGCAGTATTTT | CASSLGSTQYF
TRBJ1-1 | - | TRBV7-2 | - | TGTGCCAGCAGCTTAACGGGGGGAGATACTGAAGCTTTCTTT | CASSLTGGDTEAFF
TRBJ1-2 | - | TRBV5-1 | - | TGCGCCAGCAGAAATTCTCTTGAGGGGGTCCACTATGGCTACACCTTC | CASRNSLEGVHYGYTF
TRBJ2-7 | TRBD2 | TRBV10-3 | - | TGTGCCATCAATACTAGCGGGAGTGACGAGCAGTACTTC | CAINTSGSDEQYF
TRBJ2-1 | TRBD2 | TRBV4-1 | - | TGCGCCAGCAGCCAAGGAGCGGGGGCGCCAGGCAATGAGCAGTTCTTC | CASSQGAGAPGNEQFF
TRBJ2-1 | TRBD1 | TRBV5-4 | - | TGTGCCAGCAGCTTGAACAGGGGGCAGGATGAGCAGTTCTTC | CASSLNRGQDEQFF
TRBJ2-1 | - | TRBV5-1 | - | TGCGCCAGCAGCTTGGGGCTTCAGGGCTCTTCCTACAATGAGCAGTTCTTC | CASSLGLQGSSYNEQFF
TRBJ1-2 | - | TRBV7-3 | - | TGTGCCAGCAGCCCCCATGGCGGGAATGGTGGCTACACCTTC | CASSPHGGNGGYTF
TRBJ1-3 | - | TRBV9 | few | TGTGCCAGCAGCATGGGACTCGGGAACACCATATATTTT | CASSMGLGNTIYF
TRBJ2-7 | - | TRBV5-1 | - | TGCGCCAGCAGCTTGGTCACAGGGTCCTACGAGCAGTACTTC | CASSLVTGSYEQYF
TRBJ2-7 | TRBD1 | TRBV29-1 | - | TGCAGCACGACCGGGACAGGGGATTCCTACGAGCAGTACTTC | CSTTGTGDSYEQYF
TRBJ2-7 | - | TRBV4-2 | - | TGTGCCAGCAGCCCCATACCTGGCACGGGTCCCCTCTACGAGCAGTACTTC | CASSPIPGTGPLYEQYF
TRBJ1-6 | - | TRBV6-5 | once | TGTGCCAGCAGTTACCGCGAAGATTTTAATTCACCCCTCCACTTT | CASSYREDFNSPLHF
TRBJ2-7 | TRBD1 | TRBV6-5 | - | TGTGCCAGCAGTTACTCGGACAGGGACTACGAGCAGTACTTC | CASSYSDRDYEQYF
TRBJ1-2 | - | TRBV7-2 | once | TGTGCCAGCAGCTTAGCGCTAGAGGGTAGTGACACCTTC | CASSLALEGSDTF
TRBJ2-5 | - | TRBV5-1 | many | TGCGCCAGCAGTCTCCGGACCCAGTACTTC | CASSLRTQYF
TRBJ2-7 | TRBD2 | TRBV15 | - | TGTGCCACCGGGACTAGCGGGTCCTACGAGCAGTACTTC | CATGTSGSYEQYF
TRBJ1-2 | TRBD1 | TRBV3-1/TRBV3-2 | - | TGTGCCAGCAGCCTTGGGACAGGAAATGGCTACACCTTC | CASSLGTGNGYTF
TRBJ1-2 | TRBD1 | TRBV6-1 | - | TGTGCCAGCAGTGAGAGCGCAGGGGGACCCTATGGCTACACCTTC | CASSESAGGPYGYTF
TRBJ2-7 | - | TRBV9 | - | TGTGCCAGCAGCGTAGCGAAGGACAGTTCCTACGAGCAGTACTTC | CASSVAKDSSYEQYF
TRBJ2-3 | - | TRBV5-6 | - | TGTGCCAGCAGCTTAATCCTAGCAGATACGCAGTATTTT | CASSLILADTQYF
TRBJ2-1 | - | TRBV7-3 | - | TGTGCCAGCAGCAGCGGCGGAGTGGGCGGGGGCCGGGCGTTCTTC | CASSSGGVGGGRAFF
TRBJ1-5 | - | TRBV21-1 | - | TGTGCCAGCAGCTCAGAGCGGAGGGATCAGCCCCAGCATTTT | CASSSERRDQPQHF
TRBJ2-2 | - | TRBV28 | - | TGTGCCAGCAGTTTATGGACAGGCTCCGCGAACACCGGGGAGCTGTTTTTT | CASSLWTGSANTGELFF
TRBJ1-2 | TRBD1 | TRBV7-3 | - | TGTGCCAGCAGCTTACTGGGGTGGGGACAGGGGGTACAACCACCTGGCTACACCTTC | CASSLLGWGQGVQPPGYTF
TRBJ2-7 | - | TRBV4-2 | once | TGTGCCAGCAGCCAAGAATCGTACGAGCAGTACTTC | CASSQESYEQYF